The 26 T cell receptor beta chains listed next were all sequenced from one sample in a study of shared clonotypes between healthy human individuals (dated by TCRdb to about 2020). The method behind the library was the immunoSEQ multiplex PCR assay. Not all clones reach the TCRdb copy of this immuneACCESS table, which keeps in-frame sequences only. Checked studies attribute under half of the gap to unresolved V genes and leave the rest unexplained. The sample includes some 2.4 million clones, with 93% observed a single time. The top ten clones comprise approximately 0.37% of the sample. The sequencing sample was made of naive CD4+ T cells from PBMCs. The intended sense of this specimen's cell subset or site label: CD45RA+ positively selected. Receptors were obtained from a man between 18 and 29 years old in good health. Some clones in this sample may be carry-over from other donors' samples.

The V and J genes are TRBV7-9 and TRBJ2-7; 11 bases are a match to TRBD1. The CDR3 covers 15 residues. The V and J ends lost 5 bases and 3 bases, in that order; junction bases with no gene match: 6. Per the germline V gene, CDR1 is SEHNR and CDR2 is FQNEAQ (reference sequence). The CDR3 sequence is CASSPWTGGLYEQYF. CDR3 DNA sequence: TGTGCCAGCAGCCCGTGGACAGGGGGCCTCTACGAGCAGTACTTC.

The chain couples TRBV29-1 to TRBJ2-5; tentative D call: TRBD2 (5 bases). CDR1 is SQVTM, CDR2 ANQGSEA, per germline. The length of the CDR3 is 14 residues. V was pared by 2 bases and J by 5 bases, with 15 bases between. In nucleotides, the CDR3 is TGCAGCGTTGAATGGGCCAACCCGGGGGAGACCCAGTACTTC. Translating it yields CSVEWANPGETQYF.

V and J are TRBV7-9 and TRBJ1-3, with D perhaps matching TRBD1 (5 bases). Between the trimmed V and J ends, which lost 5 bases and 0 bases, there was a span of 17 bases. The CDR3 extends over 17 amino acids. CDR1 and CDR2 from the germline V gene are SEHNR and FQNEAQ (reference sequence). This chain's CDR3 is CASSLRRWGSSGNTIYF. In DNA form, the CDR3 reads TGTGCCAGCAGCCTCCGAAGGTGGGGGAGCTCTGGAAACACCATATATTTT.

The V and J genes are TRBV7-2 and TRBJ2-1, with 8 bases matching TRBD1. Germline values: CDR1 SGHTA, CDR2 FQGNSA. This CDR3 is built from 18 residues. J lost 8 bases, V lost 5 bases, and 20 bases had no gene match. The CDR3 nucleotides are TGTGCCAGCAGCCGATCCCAGGGGGCTAGAGGAGGAAGCTATGAGCAGTTCTTC. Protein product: CASSRSQGARGGSYEQFF.

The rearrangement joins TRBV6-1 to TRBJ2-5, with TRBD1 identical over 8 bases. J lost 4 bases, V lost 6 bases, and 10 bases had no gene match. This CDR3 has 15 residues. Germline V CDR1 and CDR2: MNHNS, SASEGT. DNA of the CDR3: TGTGCCAGCAGACCAGGGGGCTTTCCCTCAGAGACCCAGTACTTC. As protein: CASRPGGFPSETQYF.

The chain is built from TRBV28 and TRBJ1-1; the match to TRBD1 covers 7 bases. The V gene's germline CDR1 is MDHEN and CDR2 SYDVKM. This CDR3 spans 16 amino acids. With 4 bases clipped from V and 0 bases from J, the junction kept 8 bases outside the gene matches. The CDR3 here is CASSSWTGPLNTEAFF. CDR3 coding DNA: TGTGCCAGCAGTTCTTGGACAGGCCCATTGAACACTGAAGCTTTCTTT.

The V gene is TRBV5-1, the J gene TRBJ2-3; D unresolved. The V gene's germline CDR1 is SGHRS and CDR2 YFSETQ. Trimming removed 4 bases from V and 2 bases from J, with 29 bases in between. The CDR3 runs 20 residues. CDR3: CASSAWVRTDTPDTTDTQYF. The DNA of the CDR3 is TGCGCCAGCAGCGCGTGGGTCAGGACGGATACTCCTGACACCACAGATACGCAGTATTTT.

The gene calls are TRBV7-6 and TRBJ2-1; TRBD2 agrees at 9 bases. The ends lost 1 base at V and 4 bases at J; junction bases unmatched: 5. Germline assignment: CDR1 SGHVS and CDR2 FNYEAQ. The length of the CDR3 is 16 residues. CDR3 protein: CASSLVAGGPYNEQFF. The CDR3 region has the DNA TGTGCCAGCAGCTTAGTTGCGGGAGGGCCTTACAATGAGCAGTTCTTC.

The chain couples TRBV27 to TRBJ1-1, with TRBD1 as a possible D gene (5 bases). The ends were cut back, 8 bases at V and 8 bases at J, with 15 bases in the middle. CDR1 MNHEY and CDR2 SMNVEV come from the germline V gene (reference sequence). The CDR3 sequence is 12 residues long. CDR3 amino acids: CASGAGRREAFF. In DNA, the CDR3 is TGTGCCAGCGGGGCGGGCAGAAGGGAAGCTTTCTTT.

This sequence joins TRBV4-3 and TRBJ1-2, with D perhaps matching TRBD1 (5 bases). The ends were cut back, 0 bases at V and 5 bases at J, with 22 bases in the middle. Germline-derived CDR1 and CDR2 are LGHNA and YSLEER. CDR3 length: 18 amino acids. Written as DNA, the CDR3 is TGCGCCAGCAGCCAAGAGTTCGTCGTTCAGGGAGGGACTTATGGCTACACCTTC. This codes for CASSQEFVVQGGTYGYTF.

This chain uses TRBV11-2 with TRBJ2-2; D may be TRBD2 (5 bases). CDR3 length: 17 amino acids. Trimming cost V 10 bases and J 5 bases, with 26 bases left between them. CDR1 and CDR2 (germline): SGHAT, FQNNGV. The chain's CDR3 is CANDGQAVRAVTGELFF. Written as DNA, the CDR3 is TGTGCCAACGATGGGCAAGCAGTGAGGGCGGTAACCGGGGAGCTGTTTTTT. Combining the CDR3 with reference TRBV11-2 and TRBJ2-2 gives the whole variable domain EAGVAQSPRYKIIEKRQSVAFWCNPISGHATLYWYQQILGQGPKLLIQFQNNGVVDDSQLPKDRFSAERLKGVDSTLKIQPAKLEDSAVYLCANDGQAVRAVTGELFFGEGSRLTVL.

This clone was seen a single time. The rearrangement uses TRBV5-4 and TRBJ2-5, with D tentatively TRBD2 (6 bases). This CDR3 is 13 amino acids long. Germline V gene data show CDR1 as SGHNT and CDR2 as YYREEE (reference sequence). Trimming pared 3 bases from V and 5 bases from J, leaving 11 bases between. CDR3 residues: CASSWRGLETQYF. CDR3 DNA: TGTGCCAGCAGCTGGCGGGGTTTGGAGACCCAGTACTTC.

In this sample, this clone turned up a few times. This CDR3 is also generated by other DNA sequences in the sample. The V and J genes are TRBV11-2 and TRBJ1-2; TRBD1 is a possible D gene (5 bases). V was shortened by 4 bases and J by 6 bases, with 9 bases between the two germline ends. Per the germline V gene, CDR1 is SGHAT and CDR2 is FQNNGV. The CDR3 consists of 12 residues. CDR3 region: CASSWGGDGYTF. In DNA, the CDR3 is TGTGCCAGCAGCTGGGGAGGGGATGGCTACACCTTC. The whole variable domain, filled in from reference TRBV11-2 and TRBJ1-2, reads EAGVAQSPRYKIIEKRQSVAFWCNPISGHATLYWYQQILGQGPKLLIQFQNNGVVDDSQLPKDRFSAERLKGVDSTLKIQPAKLEDSAVYLCASSWGGDGYTFGSGTRLTVV.

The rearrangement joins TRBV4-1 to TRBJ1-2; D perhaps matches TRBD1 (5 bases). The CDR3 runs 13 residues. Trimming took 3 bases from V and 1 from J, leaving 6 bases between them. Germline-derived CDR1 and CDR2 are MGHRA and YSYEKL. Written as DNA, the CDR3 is TGCGCCAGCAGCCACCAGGGTAACTATGGCTACACCTTC. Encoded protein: CASSHQGNYGYTF.

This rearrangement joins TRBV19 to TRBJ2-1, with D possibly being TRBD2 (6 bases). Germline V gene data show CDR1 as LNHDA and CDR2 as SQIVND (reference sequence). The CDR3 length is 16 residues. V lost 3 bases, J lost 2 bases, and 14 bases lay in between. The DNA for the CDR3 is TGTGCCAGTAGTATTCGGGCGGGAATGGCCTACAATGAGCAGTTCTTC. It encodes CASSIRAGMAYNEQFF.

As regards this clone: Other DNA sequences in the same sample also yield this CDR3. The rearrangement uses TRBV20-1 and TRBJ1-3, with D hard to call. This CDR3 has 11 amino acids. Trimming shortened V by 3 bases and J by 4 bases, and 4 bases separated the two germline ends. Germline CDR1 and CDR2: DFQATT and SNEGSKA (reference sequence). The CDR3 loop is CSASGGNTIYF. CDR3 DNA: TGCAGTGCTAGCGGCGGAAACACCATATATTTT.

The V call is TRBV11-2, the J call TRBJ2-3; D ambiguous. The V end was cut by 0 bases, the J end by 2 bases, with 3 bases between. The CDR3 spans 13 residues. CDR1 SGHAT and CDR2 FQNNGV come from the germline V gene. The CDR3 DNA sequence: TGTGCCAGCAGCTTAGAGTTCACAGATACGCAGTATTTT. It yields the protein CASSLEFTDTQYF. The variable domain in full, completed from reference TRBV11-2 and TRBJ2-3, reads EAGVAQSPRYKIIEKRQSVAFWCNPISGHATLYWYQQILGQGPKLLIQFQNNGVVDDSQLPKDRFSAERLKGVDSTLKIQPAKLEDSAVYLCASSLEFTDTQYFGPGTRLTVL.

The CDR3 spells CASLRGEGETQYF. The CDR3 DNA reads as TGTGCCAGCCTGAGGGGGGAGGGAGAGACCCAGTACTTC. This sequence joins TRBV19 and TRBJ2-5; TRBD2 might be the D (7 bases). This CDR3 region has 13 residues. Germline V gene data show CDR1 as LNHDA and CDR2 as SQIVND (reference sequence). The V end lost 9 bases, the J end lost 4 bases, and 15 bases lay between the germline ends.

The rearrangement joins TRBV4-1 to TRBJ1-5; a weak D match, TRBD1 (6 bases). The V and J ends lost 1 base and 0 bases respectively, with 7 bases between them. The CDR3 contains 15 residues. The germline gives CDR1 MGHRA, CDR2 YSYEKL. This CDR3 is CASSQGQDSNQPQHF. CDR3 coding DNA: TGCGCCAGCAGCCAAGGACAGGATAGCAATCAGCCCCAGCATTTT.

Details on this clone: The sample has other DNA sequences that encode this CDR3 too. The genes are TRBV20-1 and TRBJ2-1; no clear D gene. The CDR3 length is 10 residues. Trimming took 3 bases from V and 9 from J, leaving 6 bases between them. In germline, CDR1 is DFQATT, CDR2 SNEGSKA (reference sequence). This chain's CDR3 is CSASLPEQFF. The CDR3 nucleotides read TGCAGTGCTAGTCTTCCTGAGCAGTTCTTC.

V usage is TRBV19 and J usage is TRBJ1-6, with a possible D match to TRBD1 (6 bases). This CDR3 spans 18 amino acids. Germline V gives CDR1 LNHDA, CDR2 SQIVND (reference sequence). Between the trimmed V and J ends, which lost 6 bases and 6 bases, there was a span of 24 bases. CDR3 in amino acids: CASRIQRDKPLANSPLHF. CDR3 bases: TGTGCCAGTAGGATTCAGAGGGACAAGCCCCTGGCTAATTCACCCCTCCACTTT.

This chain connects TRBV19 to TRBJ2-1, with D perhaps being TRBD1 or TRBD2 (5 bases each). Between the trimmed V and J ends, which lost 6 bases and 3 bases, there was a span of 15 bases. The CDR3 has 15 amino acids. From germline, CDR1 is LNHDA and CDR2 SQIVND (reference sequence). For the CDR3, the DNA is TGTGCCAGTAGAGGGTGGGGGATTGACTACAATGAGCAGTTCTTC. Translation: CASRGWGIDYNEQFF.

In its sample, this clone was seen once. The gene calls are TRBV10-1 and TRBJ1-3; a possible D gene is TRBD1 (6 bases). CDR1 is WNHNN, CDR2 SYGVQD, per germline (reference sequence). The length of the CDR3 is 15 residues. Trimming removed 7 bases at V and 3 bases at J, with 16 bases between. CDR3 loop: CASIKQGICGNTIYF. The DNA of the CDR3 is TGCGCCAGCATTAAGCAGGGGATTTGTGGAAACACCATATATTTT.

Here the CDR3 reads CASSALGRGPTGELFF. CDR3 DNA sequence: TGTGCCAGCAGTGCTCTGGGCAGGGGCCCCACCGGGGAGCTGTTTTTT. This sequence joins TRBV25-1 and TRBJ2-2; possibly TRBD1 for D (6 bases). CDR1 is MGHDK and CDR2 is SYGVNS in the germline V gene. This CDR3 comprises 16 residues. The V and J ends lost 4 bases and 4 bases respectively, with 16 bases between them.

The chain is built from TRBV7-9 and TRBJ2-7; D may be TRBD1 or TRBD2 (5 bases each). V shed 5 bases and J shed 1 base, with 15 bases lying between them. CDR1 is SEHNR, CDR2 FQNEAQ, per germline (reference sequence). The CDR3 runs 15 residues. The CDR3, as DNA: TGTGCCAGCAGCGCCCGGGACGTACTATCCTACGAGCAGTACTTC. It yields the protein CASSARDVLSYEQYF.

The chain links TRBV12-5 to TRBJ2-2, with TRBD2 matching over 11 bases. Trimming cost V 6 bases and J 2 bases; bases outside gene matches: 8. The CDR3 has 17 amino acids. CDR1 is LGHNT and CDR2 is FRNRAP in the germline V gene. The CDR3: CASGQPTSGTNTGELFF. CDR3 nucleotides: TGTGCTAGTGGCCAACCGACTAGCGGGACAAACACCGGGGAGCTGTTTTTT. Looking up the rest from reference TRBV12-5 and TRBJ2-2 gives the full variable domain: DARVTQTPRHKVTEMGQEVTMRCQPILGHNTVFWYRQTMMQGLELLAYFRNRAPLDDSGMPKDRFSAEMPDATLATLKIQPSEPRDSAVYFCASGQPTSGTNTGELFFGEGSRLTVL.